Listed below are T cell receptor beta chains from one sample, sequenced in a study of cytomegalovirus exposure and HLA in healthy donors. Clones were read by immunoSEQ multiplex PCR, and TCRdb kept only the in-frame ones, dropping some. The table lists 150,000 or so clones, around 80% of them singletons. Input material: PBMCs. The receptor set was obtained from a middle-aged woman in good health and CMV-seronegative. Both conserved end residues are part of each CDR3. The D gene is left open where the match is weak. Some rows have no size entry. The others give once, few or many, or a class for an expanded clone.

v_gene: TRBV23-1
j_gene: TRBJ1-2
d_gene: TRBD1
abundance: -
CDR3nt: TGCGCCAGCAGTCATCCGACAGGGAAACCTAACTATGGCTACACCTTC
CDR3aa: CASSHPTGKPNYGYTF

v_gene: TRBV19
j_gene: TRBJ1-5
d_gene: -
abundance: -
CDR3nt: TGTGCCAGTACCTTAGGGAGTGACAATCAGCCCCAGCATTTT
CDR3aa: CASTLGSDNQPQHF

v_gene: TRBV14
j_gene: TRBJ1-1
d_gene: -
abundance: few
CDR3nt: TGTGCCAGCAGCCATCCCTTGGGGGCGGACACTGAAGCTTTCTTT
CDR3aa: CASSHPLGADTEAFF

v_gene: TRBV16
j_gene: TRBJ2-7
d_gene: -
abundance: -
CDR3nt: TGTGCCAGCAGCCAATCGGGAGCCGTCTACGAGCAGTACTTC
CDR3aa: CASSQSGAVYEQYF

v_gene: TRBV7-2
j_gene: TRBJ2-7
d_gene: -
abundance: -
CDR3nt: TGTGCCAGCAGCAGGGCCGCGGGACAGCTCTACGAGCAGTACTTC
CDR3aa: CASSRAAGQLYEQYF

v_gene: TRBV7-2
j_gene: TRBJ1-2
d_gene: -
abundance: -
CDR3nt: TGTGCCAGCAGCTTAGGCCGCAGCTATGGCTACACCTTC
CDR3aa: CASSLGRSYGYTF

v_gene: TRBV6-1
j_gene: TRBJ1-5
d_gene: TRBD1
abundance: -
CDR3nt: TGTGCCAGCAGCGCCGGGACAGGGCTAAATCAGCCCCAGCATTTT
CDR3aa: CASSAGTGLNQPQHF

v_gene: TRBV30
j_gene: TRBJ2-2
d_gene: -
abundance: -
CDR3nt: TGTGCCTTCGGCGGGACTGCTACCGGGGAGCTGTTTTTT
CDR3aa: CAFGGTATGELFF

v_gene: TRBV5-4
j_gene: TRBJ2-7
d_gene: -
abundance: -
CDR3nt: TGTGCCAGCAGCTTGGGCGGGGACTCCTACGAGCAGTACTTC
CDR3aa: CASSLGGDSYEQYF

v_gene: TRBV11-2
j_gene: TRBJ2-7
d_gene: -
abundance: -
CDR3nt: TGTGCCAGCAGCCCCGTATATTCCGAGCAGTACTTC
CDR3aa: CASSPVYSEQYF

v_gene: TRBV11-2
j_gene: TRBJ2-7
d_gene: TRBD1
abundance: -
CDR3nt: TGTGCCAGCGGTTCGGGACAGGGGAACGAGCAGTACTTC
CDR3aa: CASGSGQGNEQYF

v_gene: TRBV14
j_gene: TRBJ2-3
d_gene: -
abundance: -
CDR3nt: TGTGCCAGCACACGCGGCTACGGGATTTTCACAGATACGCAGTATTTT
CDR3aa: CASTRGYGIFTDTQYF

v_gene: TRBV5-4
j_gene: TRBJ2-7
d_gene: -
abundance: -
CDR3nt: TGTGCCAGCAGCACCGAAAGGGGGTCCTACGAGCAGTACTTC
CDR3aa: CASSTERGSYEQYF

v_gene: TRBV6-5
j_gene: TRBJ2-3
d_gene: -
abundance: -
CDR3nt: TGTGCCAGCAGTCAAAGACTAAGCACAGATACGCAGTATTTT
CDR3aa: CASSQRLSTDTQYF

v_gene: TRBV4-1
j_gene: TRBJ2-5
d_gene: TRBD2
abundance: few
CDR3nt: TGCGCCAGCAGCCAAGACCTACTAGCGGGGGGAGGGGAGACCCAGTACTTC
CDR3aa: CASSQDLLAGGGETQYF

v_gene: TRBV9
j_gene: TRBJ2-5
d_gene: TRBD2
abundance: -
CDR3nt: TGTGCCAGCAGCGCTACTATACTTCAGCGGGAGGGCCTAGAGACCCAGTACTTC
CDR3aa: CASSATILQREGLETQYF

v_gene: TRBV29-1
j_gene: TRBJ2-7
d_gene: TRBD2
abundance: -
CDR3nt: TGCAGCGTTATCCGGGGGGCCTACGAGCAGTACTTC
CDR3aa: CSVIRGAYEQYF

v_gene: TRBV6-5
j_gene: TRBJ1-1
d_gene: TRBD1
abundance: -
CDR3nt: TGTGCCAGCAGTTACTCAGGCAGGGGGGAAGCTTTCTTT
CDR3aa: CASSYSGRGEAFF

v_gene: TRBV4-1
j_gene: TRBJ2-7
d_gene: -
abundance: -
CDR3nt: TGCGCCAGCAGCCGGGGAGCTAGCGATTGGAACGAGCAGTACTTC
CDR3aa: CASSRGASDWNEQYF

v_gene: TRBV27
j_gene: TRBJ2-7
d_gene: -
abundance: -
CDR3nt: TGTGCCAGCAGCCCAGGGTTTACCTACGAGCAGTACTTC
CDR3aa: CASSPGFTYEQYF

v_gene: TRBV6-4
j_gene: TRBJ1-2
d_gene: TRBD1
abundance: -
CDR3nt: TGTGCCAGCAGCGAAAGTTGGGACAGGACCTATGGCTACACCTTC
CDR3aa: CASSESWDRTYGYTF

v_gene: TRBV6-5
j_gene: TRBJ2-6
d_gene: -
abundance: few
CDR3nt: TGTGCCAGCCGGATGCGCTCTGGGGCCAACGGCCTGACTTTC
CDR3aa: CASRMRSGANGLTF

v_gene: TRBV19
j_gene: TRBJ1-1
d_gene: -
abundance: -
CDR3nt: TGTGCCAGTAGTATTATAAGGGGGACTGAAGCTTTCTTT
CDR3aa: CASSIIRGTEAFF

v_gene: TRBV7-2
j_gene: TRBJ2-3
d_gene: TRBD2
abundance: -
CDR3nt: TGTGCCTCCGGGGGGGCAACAGATACGCAGTATTTT
CDR3aa: CASGGATDTQYF

v_gene: TRBV29-1
j_gene: TRBJ2-3
d_gene: -
abundance: -
CDR3nt: TGCAGCGTTGAAGATCGAGGGCGGGTGGCAGATACGCAGTATTTT
CDR3aa: CSVEDRGRVADTQYF

v_gene: TRBV9
j_gene: TRBJ2-1
d_gene: -
abundance: -
CDR3nt: TGTGCCAGCAGCGAAGGGGTCTTCGTCAATGAGCAGTTCTTC
CDR3aa: CASSEGVFVNEQFF

v_gene: TRBV9
j_gene: TRBJ1-5
d_gene: TRBD1
abundance: -
CDR3nt: TGTGCCAGCAGCCCAGGGGGACAGGGTGATCAGCCCCAGCATTTT
CDR3aa: CASSPGGQGDQPQHF

v_gene: TRBV5-4
j_gene: TRBJ2-5
d_gene: TRBD2
abundance: few
CDR3nt: TGTGCCAGCAGCTCTCATTTAGCGGGAGCGGAGACCCAGTACTTC
CDR3aa: CASSSHLAGAETQYF

v_gene: TRBV19
j_gene: TRBJ2-7
d_gene: -
abundance: -
CDR3nt: TGTGCCAGTAGTCACTATCCAGGGCTTGGAGAGCAGTACTTC
CDR3aa: CASSHYPGLGEQYF

v_gene: TRBV4-3
j_gene: TRBJ2-7
d_gene: TRBD2
abundance: -
CDR3nt: TGCGCCAGCAGCCAAGTACTAGCGGGGACCTACGAGCAGTACTTC
CDR3aa: CASSQVLAGTYEQYF

v_gene: TRBV19
j_gene: TRBJ1-6
d_gene: TRBD1
abundance: once
CDR3nt: TGTGCCAGTAGGATCCCCGGGACAGGGGGCGCAAGTTCACCCCTCCACTTT
CDR3aa: CASRIPGTGGASSPLHF

v_gene: TRBV14
j_gene: TRBJ2-1
d_gene: -
abundance: -
CDR3nt: TGTGCCAGCAGCCAAGTTCGCGGCAAGTCCTACAATGAGCAGTTCTTC
CDR3aa: CASSQVRGKSYNEQFF

v_gene: TRBV5-1
j_gene: TRBJ1-1
d_gene: -
abundance: -
CDR3nt: TGCGCCAGCAGCTTGGGGGAGGTCTTGAACACTGAAGCTTTCTTT
CDR3aa: CASSLGEVLNTEAFF

v_gene: TRBV28
j_gene: TRBJ1-2
d_gene: TRBD1
abundance: few
CDR3nt: TGTGCCAGCAGCCCGGGACAGGGAGGCTACACCTTC
CDR3aa: CASSPGQGGYTF

v_gene: TRBV5-5
j_gene: TRBJ1-1
d_gene: -
abundance: -
CDR3nt: TGTGCCAGCAGCTTCGGGCGGTGGGGCAATGAAGCTTTCTTT
CDR3aa: CASSFGRWGNEAFF

v_gene: TRBV27
j_gene: TRBJ1-3
d_gene: -
abundance: -
CDR3nt: TGTGCCAGCAGCCTTACAGCCAGGGGATTGTACACCATATATTTT
CDR3aa: CASSLTARGLYTIYF

v_gene: TRBV4-2
j_gene: TRBJ2-2
d_gene: TRBD1
abundance: once
CDR3nt: TGTGCCAGCATGCCCCGAGGGACAGACCGACACCGGGAGCTGTTTTTT
CDR3aa: CASMPRGTDRHRELFF

v_gene: TRBV9
j_gene: TRBJ1-6
d_gene: -
abundance: few
CDR3nt: TGTGCCAGCAGCTCACTGAATTCACCCCTCCACTTT
CDR3aa: CASSSLNSPLHF

v_gene: TRBV7-9
j_gene: TRBJ2-3
d_gene: -
abundance: -
CDR3nt: TGTGCGGGCCAGGGCATCACAGATACGCAGTATTTT
CDR3aa: CAGQGITDTQYF

v_gene: TRBV11-3
j_gene: TRBJ2-7
d_gene: -
abundance: -
CDR3nt: TGTGCCAGCAGTGGGGTGGAGAGGGCCTCCTACGAGCAGTACTTC
CDR3aa: CASSGVERASYEQYF

v_gene: TRBV4-3
j_gene: TRBJ2-2
d_gene: -
abundance: -
CDR3nt: TGCGCCAGCAGCCAAAACCCCCCCGGGTCCCAAAACACCGGGGAGCTGTTTTTT
CDR3aa: CASSQNPPGSQNTGELFF

v_gene: TRBV11-3
j_gene: TRBJ2-3
d_gene: -
abundance: -
CDR3nt: TGTGCTAGCAGTCCGGGGTCAGATACGCAGTATTTT
CDR3aa: CASSPGSDTQYF

v_gene: TRBV5-1
j_gene: TRBJ2-5
d_gene: -
abundance: -
CDR3nt: TGCGCCAGCAGCTTCCAGGCAGGGCACCAAGAGACCCAGTACTTC
CDR3aa: CASSFQAGHQETQYF

v_gene: TRBV7-3
j_gene: TRBJ1-2
d_gene: -
abundance: once
CDR3nt: TGTGCCAGCAGCTTAGAGGGGGAAAATGGCTACACCTTC
CDR3aa: CASSLEGENGYTF

v_gene: TRBV7-3
j_gene: TRBJ2-5
d_gene: -
abundance: -
CDR3nt: TGTGCCAGCAGCTTACCAGGGCCCCTACAAGAGACCCAGTACTTC
CDR3aa: CASSLPGPLQETQYF

v_gene: TRBV4-1
j_gene: TRBJ2-7
d_gene: -
abundance: once
CDR3nt: TGCGCCAGCAGCCGAGTTGGGGCGGTGAACGAGCAGTACTTC
CDR3aa: CASSRVGAVNEQYF

v_gene: TRBV6-6
j_gene: TRBJ2-2
d_gene: -
abundance: -
CDR3nt: TGTGCCAGCAGTTACGAGGGGGTGGTTGTAGGGGGGGAGCTGTTTTTT
CDR3aa: CASSYEGVVVGGELFF

v_gene: TRBV9
j_gene: TRBJ1-1
d_gene: -
abundance: -
CDR3nt: TGTGCCAGCAGCGTAGCGGGAGGGCCTGAAGCTTTCTTT
CDR3aa: CASSVAGGPEAFF

v_gene: TRBV12-2
j_gene: TRBJ1-2
d_gene: -
abundance: -
CDR3nt: TGTGCAAGTCGCTTAGTAAGGGGTGCTTTT
CDR3aa: CASRLVRGAF

v_gene: TRBV5-6
j_gene: TRBJ2-5
d_gene: -
abundance: -
CDR3nt: TGTGCCAGCAGCTTACTTGGACTCCATAAGGCGGAGACCCAGTACTTC
CDR3aa: CASSLLGLHKAETQYF

v_gene: TRBV6-5
j_gene: TRBJ2-3
d_gene: -
abundance: -
CDR3nt: TGTGCCAGCAGCAACCGGGATACGCAGTATTTT
CDR3aa: CASSNRDTQYF